Presented here are 3 T cell receptor beta chains from one specimen sequenced in a study of blood T cell repertoires in COVID-19. Produced via immunoSEQ multiplex PCR; TCRdb's table is partial and in-frame only. The table lists 200,000 to 300,000 clones, around 86% of them singletons. Sequencing input: peripheral blood. Every receptor here comes from a man aged 35 to 55 who had recovered from COVID-19.

This chain joins TRBV7-6 and TRBJ2-7; 7 positions agree with TRBD1. CDR1 is SGHVS and CDR2 is FNYEAQ in the germline V gene. The CDR3 is 16 residues long. V shed 2 bases and J 1 base; nucleotides not matched to a gene: 8. The CDR3 nucleotides are TGTGCCAGCAGCTTAAGAACAGGGGACGGGTCCTACGAGCAGTACTTC. This sequence encodes CASSLRTGDGSYEQYF.

V and J are TRBV7-2 and TRBJ1-4; D not certain. CDR1 is SGHTA and CDR2 is FQGNSA in the germline V gene. The V end was cut by 2 bases, the J end by 3 bases, with 10 bases between. The CDR3 covers 15 residues. The chain's CDR3 is CASSLRLQSNEKLFF. In DNA form, the CDR3 reads TGTGCCAGCAGCTTAAGGTTACAGTCTAATGAAAAACTGTTTTTT.

This chain joins TRBV9 and TRBJ2-3, with 12 bases that match TRBD1. The junction had 4 bases not matched to a gene; V was cut back by 2 bases and J by 0 bases. The CDR3 runs to 17 residues. Germline V gene lookup returns CDR1 SGDLS and CDR2 YYNGEE. Here the CDR3 reads CASSVGTGGRSTDTQYF. CDR3 coding DNA: TGTGCCAGCAGCGTTGGGACAGGGGGCAGGAGCACAGATACGCAGTATTTT.